This T cell receptor (beta chain) was profiled in a study of blood T cell repertoires in COVID-19. The CDR3 is 16 amino acids. The V gene end was trimmed by 3 bases and the J gene end by 0 bases; junction bases not matched to a gene: 7. Germline CDR1 and CDR2: MDHEN and SYDVKM. Seattle's enrolled individuals joined amid active infection and were then monitored longitudinally. Produced via immunoSEQ multiplex PCR; TCRdb's table is partial and in-frame only. Among over 150,000 clones listed, roughly 89% were seen once. The J gene is TRBJ2-7, the V gene TRBV28, with 8 bases identical to TRBD2. The receptor was isolated from a woman in her sixties or seventies with COVID-19, enrolled during active disease. The sample was peripheral blood. CDR3 amino acids: CASSFLRGGHSYEQYF. The CDR3 DNA reads TGTGCCAGCAGTTTTCTACGGGGGGGACACTCCTACGAGCAGTACTTC.